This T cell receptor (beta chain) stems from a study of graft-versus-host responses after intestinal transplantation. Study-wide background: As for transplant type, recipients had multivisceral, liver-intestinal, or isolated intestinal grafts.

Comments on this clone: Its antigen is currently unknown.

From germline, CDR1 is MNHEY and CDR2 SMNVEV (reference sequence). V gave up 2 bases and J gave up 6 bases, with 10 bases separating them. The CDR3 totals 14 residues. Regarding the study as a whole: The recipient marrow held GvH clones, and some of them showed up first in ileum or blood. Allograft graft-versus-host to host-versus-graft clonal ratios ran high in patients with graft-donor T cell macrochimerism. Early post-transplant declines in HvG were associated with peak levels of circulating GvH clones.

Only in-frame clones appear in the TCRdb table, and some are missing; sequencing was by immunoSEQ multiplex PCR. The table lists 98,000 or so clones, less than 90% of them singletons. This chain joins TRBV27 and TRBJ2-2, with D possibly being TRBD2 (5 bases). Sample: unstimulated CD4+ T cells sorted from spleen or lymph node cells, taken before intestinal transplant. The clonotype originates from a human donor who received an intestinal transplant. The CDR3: CASSLGRVSGELFF. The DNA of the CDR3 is TGTGCCAGCAGTTTAGGGCGGGTGTCCGGGGAGCTGTTTTTT.